A single TCR beta chain is shown here with its context. It lacks a known antigen. Base qualities are not recorded, but no much larger clone differs from it by a single base. The data stem from a study of blood T cells in healthy people across ages (dated by TCRdb to the mid-2010s). In terms of the full investigation: In model experiments, roughly one uniquely barcoded TCR beta cDNA molecule per two T cells was captured by template switching. To track age-related changes in TCR beta repertoire diversity, the study relied on deep sequencing normalized with unique cDNA molecular identifiers. Donors were grouped into four age groups: young (average 16 years), middle-aged (39), aged (about 60) and long-lived (about 89). To avoid experimental bias, donors of different ages were spread randomly across the sequencing lanes. Using the same blood draw, the study looked at two additional independent replicas of 1 million unique cDNA reads for two donors, one aged 18 to 30 and the other aged 80 or older.

Receptors were amplified or captured by 5' RACE. The listed sequencing device is Illumina HiSeq 2500. The second PCR ran for about 7 to 11 cycles and used a J-beta primer mix along with a sample-barcoded 5' primer. A template-switch 5' adaptor carrying 12 random nucleotides introduced a unique molecular identifier onto each TCR beta cDNA molecule. Each sample yielded at least 3 million CDR3-containing paired-end reads. All of the RNA was converted into first-strand cDNA using the Mint cDNA synthesis kit, with a TRBC-specific oligonucleotide serving as the primer. Following uracil-DNA glycosylase treatment, all cDNA underwent a first 18-cycle PCR with the universal primers M1SS and BC2_uni_R. Under the source paper's analysis protocol: Normalization of each sample was performed by random selection of 1 million high-quality reads, each carrying a distinct molecular identifier. Instead of being binned into consensus sequences, reads with shared molecular identifiers were discarded. CDR3 identification, clonotype clustering and error correction used MiTCR with a Q25 quality threshold and the strictest error-elimination algorithm. A nonparametric unseen species model with Euler transformation was used to estimate a lower bound on total TCR beta diversity. The raw public reads went through TCRdb reprocessing: fastp at Q25, MiXCR clone calling, in-frame beta chains kept. Identical CDR3 proteins give one entry, which carries the most common genes and DNA. The V and J calls follow TCRdb's processing rather than the paper's. The sample data list 780,000 or so distinct CDR3 sequences, and roughly three fifths of these were observed just once. The ten largest clones take up around 25% of the sample.

Systemically healthy Caucasian individuals from Russia, 39 in total and aged about 6 to 95 years, were included as donors. About 9.1 milliliters of peripheral blood were collected from each donor into EDTA-treated Vacutainer tubes. Ficoll-Paque density-gradient centrifugation was used to isolate PBMCs, with at least 7 million per sample. Total RNA was extracted from PBMCs with Trizol reagent, with at least 5 micrograms obtained per sample. For every donor, an aliquot of PBMCs went through flow cytometry to measure the percentages of naive CD45RAhigh/CD27high T cells. For CDR1 and CDR2, the germline V gene (reference sequence) lists MNHEY and SMNVEV. Including cysteine and phenylalanine, the CDR3 has 16 amino acids. Here the CDR3 DNA is all that survives: 48 bases in frame from base 1. V is reduced by 10 bases and J by 2 bases, leaving a spacing of 18 bases between them. Study-wide findings and limitations: Conclusive comparison of naive and antigen-experienced compartments was prevented by the profiling of bulk unsorted PBMCs. A strong correlation was found between observed TCR beta diversity and the percentage of naive T cells measured by flow cytometry. Total diversity estimates from one million sequenced T cells were considered lower bounds and underestimates. The long-lived group showed more naive CD4+ T cells, fewer expanded clones and increased TCR diversity than the aged group, suggesting age selection. Observed TCR beta diversity per million T cells fell roughly linearly with age, and a significant reduction was already apparent by age approximately 40. Because donor CMV infection status was unknown, age-related changes in expanded clonotypes were potentially confounded.

The clonotype comes from a man aged 40-49 years in good health. The sequencing sample was made of blood. This receptor chain uses TRBV27 and TRBJ2-6, with TRBD1 tentatively as D gene (5 bases match). The nucleotide sequence reads as follows: TGTGCCACAAGACAATCCAGACAGACTGGGGCCAACGTCCTGACTTTC. Its protein reads: CATRQSRQTGANVLTF.